Below are 4 T cell receptor beta chains sequenced from a single sample in a study of identical twins (dated by TCRdb to 2016 to 2017). Libraries were built with 5' RACE. Sequencing relied on an Illumina HiSeq 2000. TCRdb handled the public reads itself, with Q25 trimming in fastp and clone calling in MiXCR, and kept productive beta chains. Rows with one shared CDR3 protein collapse into an entry with the most common genes and DNA. Counted in this sample were roughly 200,000 distinct CDR3 sequences; approximately 8.3% of them appeared once. More than 1.5% of the sample belongs to the ten largest clones. These same data were also listed under a study on yellow fever vaccine responses in identical twins.

Sequenced sample: memory (CD45RO+) T cells sorted from blood. The label giving this sample's cell subset or site can be read as: CD45RO+ enriched T cells. Source of these receptors: a woman aged 18-35 years in good health.

The V gene is TRBV11-2, the J gene TRBJ2-5, with TRBD2 matching 9 bases. Germline loops: CDR1 SGHAT, CDR2 FQNNGV. CDR3 size: 20 residues. Trimming cost V 5 bases and J 5 bases; bases outside gene matches: 24. This CDR3 reads CASSHRRGWPIAGEEETQYF. For the CDR3, the DNA is TGTGCCAGCAGCCATAGAAGGGGATGGCCAATAGCGGGAGAGGAGGAGACCCAGTACTTC.

The V call is TRBV5-6, the J call TRBJ1-2; 8 nucleotides line up with TRBD1. Germline-derived CDR1 and CDR2 are SGHDT and YYEEEE. CDR3 length: 15 amino acids. Trimming took 4 bases from V and 4 from J; bases not matched to a gene: 9. The CDR3 DNA reads TGTGCCAGCAGCCACACCCTGACAGGGGCCTATGGCTACACCTTC. Its protein product is CASSHTLTGAYGYTF.

The chain recombines TRBV7-2 with TRBJ2-5, with D possibly matching TRBD2 (5 bases). The germline CDR1 and CDR2 sequences are SGHTA and FQGNSA. The CDR3 is made up of 14 amino acids. Trimming cost V 5 bases and J 7 bases, with 17 bases left between them. CDR3 residues: CASSVRLPGSTQYF. In nucleotides, the CDR3 is TGTGCCAGCAGCGTACGACTTCCGGGATCGACCCAGTACTTC.

The genes are TRBV7-3 and TRBJ2-3, with 11 nucleotides matching TRBD2. The V and J ends lost 1 base and 3 bases, in that order; junction bases with no gene match: 3. In germline, CDR1 is SGHTA, CDR2 FQGTGA. The CDR3 is 16 residues long. The CDR3 DNA reads TGTGCCAGCAGCTTAATAGCGGGGGGGTCAACAGATACGCAGTATTTT. Translating gives CASSLIAGGSTDTQYF.